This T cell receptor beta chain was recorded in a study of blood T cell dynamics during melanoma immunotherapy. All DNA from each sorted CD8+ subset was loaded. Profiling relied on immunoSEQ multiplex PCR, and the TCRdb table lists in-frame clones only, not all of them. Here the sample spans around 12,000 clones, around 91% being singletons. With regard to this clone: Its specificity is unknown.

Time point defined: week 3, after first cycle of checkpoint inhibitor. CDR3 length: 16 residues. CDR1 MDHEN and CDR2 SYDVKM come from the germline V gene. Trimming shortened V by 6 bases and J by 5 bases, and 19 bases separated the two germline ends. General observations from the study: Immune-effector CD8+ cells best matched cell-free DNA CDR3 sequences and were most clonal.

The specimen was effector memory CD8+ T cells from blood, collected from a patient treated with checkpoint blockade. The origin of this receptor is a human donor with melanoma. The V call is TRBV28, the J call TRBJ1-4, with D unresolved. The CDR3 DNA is TGTGCCAGCAGGATCCCACTCTCGGGATCAAATGAAAAACTGTTTTTT. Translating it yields CASRIPLSGSNEKLFF.